The rows below give T cell receptor beta chains drawn from one sample of a study of cytomegalovirus exposure and HLA in healthy donors. Produced via immunoSEQ multiplex PCR; TCRdb's table is partial and in-frame only. This sample lists around 210,000 clones; its ten largest clones have 1.1%. What was sequenced was PBMCs. The source is a girl under 10 years old in good health and CMV-seropositive. The CDR3 runs from the conserved cysteine through the conserved F or W.

V gene,J gene,CDR3 protein
TRBV11-3,TRBJ2-3,CASGLGVGDTQYF
TRBV5-1,TRBJ1-4,CATRRGEANEKLFF
TRBV6-1,TRBJ2-7,CASSGGFRPYEQYF
TRBV2,TRBJ2-7,CASLDAGQGLYEQYF
TRBV29-1,TRBJ1-4,CSVGQGNEKLFF
TRBV5-6,TRBJ1-2,CASTYNRDPPEGYTF
TRBV28,TRBJ1-5,CASKVLLDQPQHF
TRBV19,TRBJ1-6,CASSIREGFNSPLHF
TRBV29-1,TRBJ2-7,CSVELAGSSYEQYF
TRBV9,TRBJ2-3,CASSVTPGAGGPSGTDTQYF
TRBV7-2,TRBJ2-7,CASSTRMGGYEQYF
TRBV19,TRBJ1-1,CASRGGDRVGWPEAFF
TRBV18,TRBJ2-1,CASSPSGGSYNEQFF
TRBV11-2,TRBJ1-1,CASSLERINTEAFF
TRBV10-2,TRBJ2-7,CASTQGTGEQYF
TRBV5-1,TRBJ2-1,CASSLAALSGRAQNEQFF
TRBV10-3,TRBJ2-5,CATMLAGGEETQYF
TRBV27,TRBJ1-5,CASSSGQWGTQPQHF
TRBV28,TRBJ1-1,CASSRDRPRPEAFF
TRBV13,TRBJ1-2,CASSSGSGAGYTF